Listed here is a single T cell receptor beta chain. Its target is unknown. Noted time point: new active TB diagnosis, blood taken before or within 7 days of starting treatment. HIV-seronegative South African adults aged 18 years or older had newly diagnosed active tuberculosis. Each clinical donor contributed on average approximately 100,000 T cells from unsorted cryopreserved PBMC. Profiling relied on immunoSEQ multiplex PCR, and the TCRdb table lists in-frame clones only, not all of them. Of tens of thousands of clones listed, about 90% are singletons. The data were obtained in a study of T cells in tuberculosis. General study results and limits: Active tuberculosis TCR-alpha repertoires lay closer to GMM-specific TCRs than IGRA-negative controls, suggesting clonal expansion. Shorter CDR3-alpha in active tuberculosis partly drove smaller distances.

The CDR3 is made up of 14 amino acids. Losses at the gene ends were 7 bases for V and 4 bases for J; bases not matched to a gene: 7. The germline gives CDR1 WSHSY, CDR2 SAAADI. J is TRBJ2-7 and V is TRBV10-2; 10 nucleotides agree with TRBD2. The sequences come from PBMCs, collected at tuberculosis diagnosis. The sequence derives from an adult with tuberculosis. The CDR3 loop reads CASTPSGGQYEQYF. The CDR3 DNA sequence: TGCGCCAGCACGCCTAGCGGGGGCCAGTACGAGCAGTACTTC.